The 32 T cell receptor beta chains given below trace back to one sample, sequenced in a study of cytomegalovirus exposure and HLA in healthy donors. Vbeta (60) and Jbeta (13) primers were used in the PCR. Produced via immunoSEQ multiplex PCR; TCRdb's table is partial and in-frame only. The sample has about 77,000 clones, about 73% seen once; the top ten hold approximately 4.5%. The sample was PBMCs. All receptors derive from a man aged 35-49 years in good health and CMV-seronegative.

DNA for the CDR3: TGTGCCAGCAGCCAGACTAGCTACTATACGCAGTATTTT. Translated: CASSQTSYYTQYF. The chain links TRBV6-5 to TRBJ2-3, with 7 nucleotides matching TRBD2. The germline V gene encodes CDR1 MNHEY and CDR2 SVGAGI. This CDR3 comprises 13 residues. With V trimmed by 6 bases and J by 7 bases, 7 bases remained unmatched.

The rearrangement uses TRBV18 and TRBJ1-1, with TRBD1 matching 9 bases. The CDR3 extends over 13 amino acids. CDR1 and CDR2 from the germline V gene are KGHSH and LQKENI. Germline trimming cut 3 bases from V and 10 bases from J; bases unmatched to any gene: 6. CDR3 loop: CASSPRTGDLAFF. CDR3 sequence (DNA): TGTGCCAGCTCACCGAGGACAGGGGACCTAGCTTTCTTT.

The rearrangement links TRBV30 to TRBJ1-1; TRBD1 agrees at 9 bases. This CDR3 comprises 15 residues. Unmatched junction bases numbered 11, after V lost 2 bases and J lost 7 bases. Looked up from germline, CDR1 is GTSNPN and CDR2 is SVGIG (reference sequence). CDR3 residues: CAWSPPGQGFREAFF. The CDR3 nucleotides are TGTGCCTGGAGTCCCCCCGGACAGGGGTTTCGTGAAGCTTTCTTT.

The chain employs TRBV4-3 and TRBJ1-2; the D gene is possibly TRBD1 (5 bases). CDR1 and CDR2 from the germline V gene are LGHNA and YSLEER. V lost 0 bases, J lost 4 bases, and 24 bases lay in between. CDR3 size: 19 residues. The CDR3 sequence: CASSQDHTRGTTGRYGYTF. Here the CDR3 DNA reads TGCGCCAGCAGCCAAGACCACACTCGGGGGACGACGGGACGCTATGGCTACACCTTC.

This chain joins TRBV29-1 and TRBJ2-5; 9 nucleotides line up with TRBD1. The DNA end is more similar to TRBJ2-7, so the J call may be wrong. The CDR3 is 12 amino acids. The V gene's germline CDR1 is SQVTM and CDR2 ANQGSEA. The chain's CDR3 is CSVRTGVDEQYF. The CDR3, as DNA: TGCAGCGTTAGGACAGGGGTCGACGAGCAGTACTTC.

The chain combines TRBV6-5 with TRBJ2-7; 8 bases are a match to TRBD1. Germline V CDR1 and CDR2: MNHEY, SVGAGI. The CDR3 runs to 15 residues. The V and J ends lost 6 bases and 7 bases, in that order; junction bases with no gene match: 14. CDR3 sequence: CASRAPGQVPREQYF. The CDR3 nucleotides read TGTGCCAGCAGGGCTCCGGGACAGGTCCCCAGGGAGCAGTACTTC.

This sequence joins TRBV7-6 and TRBJ1-3; 9 nucleotides align to TRBD1. This CDR3 spans 17 amino acids. V lost 5 bases to trimming and J lost 1 base; unmatched junction nucleotides: 9. Looked up from germline, CDR1 is SGHVS and CDR2 is FNYEAQ. The CDR3 spells CASSPGQGMESGNTIYF. The CDR3 coding sequence is TGTGCCAGCAGCCCCGGACAGGGGATGGAGTCTGGAAACACCATATATTTT.

The chain joins TRBV15 to TRBJ2-1; 7 bases map to TRBD2. The germline gives CDR1 LNHNV, CDR2 YYDKDF (reference sequence). V lost 2 bases, J lost 0 bases, and 4 bases stayed unmatched. The CDR3 consists of 16 residues. The CDR3 reads CATSRTRTSSYNEQFF. DNA for the CDR3: TGTGCCACCAGCAGAACCAGGACTAGCTCCTACAATGAGCAGTTCTTC.

The chain couples TRBV29-1 to TRBJ2-5; TRBD2 aligns across 9 bases. The tail of the sequence fits TRBJ2-7 better, so the J call may be wrong. Germline CDR1 is SQVTM and CDR2 is ANQGSEA. CDR3 length equals 14 residues. The DNA of the CDR3 is TGCAGCGCTTGCCTAGCGGGAAGCTGGGACGAGCAGTACTTC. It is translated as CSACLAGSWDEQYF.

The chain links TRBV23-1 to TRBJ1-2; 8 bases agree with TRBD1. TRBV23-1 carries the ORF label, with uncertain function. V dropped 1 base and J dropped 8; count of bases not matched to a gene: 6. The CDR3 sequence is 14 residues long. The CDR3 coding sequence is TGCGCCAGCAGTCAATTGACGACAGGGGAAGGCTACACCTTC. Its protein product is CASSQLTTGEGYTF.

The chain is built from TRBV19 and TRBJ2-1; TRBD1 aligns across 8 bases. The CDR3 extends over 14 amino acids. J was trimmed by 8 bases and V by 1 base; bases with no gene match: 4. In germline, CDR1 is LNHDA, CDR2 SQIVND (reference sequence). The CDR3 spells CASSIGQGSYEQFF. Here the CDR3 DNA reads TGTGCCAGTAGTATAGGACAGGGGTCTTATGAGCAGTTCTTC.

The V call is TRBV2, the J call TRBJ1-4; 10 nucleotides align to TRBD1. Germline assignment: CDR1 SNHLY and CDR2 FYNNEI. The CDR3 has 13 amino acids. Trimming cost V 9 bases and J 7 bases; bases outside gene matches: 5. The CDR3 DNA reads TGTGCCAGTACCGGGACAGGGGTTGAAAAACTGTTTTTT. Residues: CASTGTGVEKLFF.

This chain joins TRBV19 and TRBJ2-6; D gene unclear. This CDR3 region has 15 residues. The V and J ends lost 1 base and 2 bases respectively, with 6 bases between them. Germline loops: CDR1 LNHDA, CDR2 SQIVND (reference sequence). Written as DNA, the CDR3 is TGTGCCAGTAGTATAGCGGCGGCTGGGGCCAACGTCCTGACTTTC. This gives the protein CASSIAAAGANVLTF.

There are a few counts of this clone. V is TRBV7-9 and J is TRBJ1-3; tentatively, D is TRBD1 (5 bases). V lost 7 bases, J lost 0 bases, and 13 bases lay in between. The CDR3 runs 15 residues. Germline lookup yields CDR1 SEHNR and CDR2 FQNEAQ (reference sequence). The CDR3 here is CASNQGSFSGNTIYF. CDR3 DNA sequence: TGTGCCAGCAACCAGGGCTCCTTCTCTGGAAACACCATATATTTT.

The V gene is TRBV27, the J gene TRBJ1-1; D is possibly TRBD1 (5 bases). V dropped 0 bases and J dropped 11 bases, with 13 bases sitting between them. This CDR3 is built from 13 residues. From germline, CDR1 is MNHEY and CDR2 SMNVEV (reference sequence). CDR3 sequence reads: CASSLSSGLGAFF. In DNA, the CDR3 is TGTGCCAGCAGTTTATCCTCAGGGCTAGGGGCTTTCTTT.

The chain employs TRBV6-4 and TRBJ2-1; TRBD2 matches at 7 bases. V shed 8 bases, J shed 9 bases, and the junction held 13 bases outside the gene matches. Germline V gene sequence: CDR1 MRHNA, CDR2 SNTAGT. The CDR3 extends over 14 amino acids. CDR3 in DNA: TGTGCCAGCGCTCCCTCGGGAGGTGGGAGTGAGCAGTTCTTC. Encoded protein: CASAPSGGGSEQFF.

This chain joins TRBV2 and TRBJ1-2; D is uncertain. The germline V and J ends were trimmed by 6 bases and 5 bases, with 22 bases remaining between them. Germline-derived CDR1 and CDR2 are SNHLY and FYNNEI. CDR3 length: 16 residues. Here the CDR3 reads CASSQEGFLGEYGYTF. CDR3 bases: TGTGCCAGCAGCCAGGAGGGCTTCCTTGGAGAGTATGGCTACACCTTC.

The chain links TRBV7-2 to TRBJ2-3; D gene ambiguous. This CDR3 region has 17 residues. Germline CDR1 SGHTA, CDR2 FQGNSA. V was trimmed by 2 bases and J by 3 bases, leaving 18 bases between them. The CDR3 region has the DNA TGTGCCAGCAGCTTATCTTCAAGTAGCCGAGAGACAGATACGCAGTATTTT. The encoded protein is CASSLSSSSRETDTQYF.

This chain links TRBV9 with TRBJ2-2; no clear D. Looked up from germline, CDR1 is SGDLS and CDR2 is YYNGEE. The germline V and J ends were trimmed by 7 bases and 6 bases, with 13 bases remaining between them. The CDR3 has 13 amino acids. The CDR3 DNA follows: TGTGCCAGCTCTTCTATTTCGGCCGGGGAGCTGTTTTTT. Translating gives CASSSISAGELFF.

The chain is built from TRBV2 and TRBJ1-6, with 7 bases aligning to TRBD1. The CDR3 extends over 15 amino acids. The ends lost 4 bases at V and 8 bases at J; junction bases unmatched: 8. The germline gives CDR1 SNHLY, CDR2 FYNNEI. In DNA form, the CDR3 reads TGTGCCAGCAGTGTGGCGGAGGGGGCGCATTCACCCCTCCACTTT. As protein: CASSVAEGAHSPLHF. Combining the CDR3 with reference TRBV2 and TRBJ1-6 gives the whole variable domain EPEVTQTPSHQVTQMGQEVILRCVPISNHLYFYWYRQILGQKVEFLVSFYNNEISEKSEIFDDQFSVERPDGSNFTLKIRSTKLEDSAMYFCASSVAEGAHSPLHFGNGTRLTVT.

This clone showed up just once. The chain couples TRBV19 to TRBJ1-2; tentatively, D is TRBD1 (6 bases). Trimming took 2 bases from V and 5 from J, leaving 21 bases between them. The germline CDR1 and CDR2 sequences are LNHDA and SQIVND (reference sequence). This CDR3 spans 17 amino acids. The CDR3 DNA follows: TGTGCCAGTAGTATAAACACCGCCCGGGACAAAGAATATGGCTACACCTTC. It encodes CASSINTARDKEYGYTF.

This clone was observed a handful of times. CDR3 coding DNA: TGTGCCAGCTCACCACCGATGTCTAGCCAGGAAGAGACCCAGTACTTC. Protein product: CASSPPMSSQEETQYF. The chain links TRBV18 to TRBJ2-5; D is perhaps TRBD2 (5 bases). The CDR3 has 16 residues. Trimming removed 0 bases from V and 3 bases from J, with 14 bases in between. Germline V gives CDR1 KGHSH, CDR2 LQKENI.

The gene calls are TRBV5-5 and TRBJ1-1; D remains unclear. V dropped 5 bases and J dropped 1 base, with 9 bases sitting between them. Germline lookup yields CDR1 SGHKS and CDR2 YYEKEE (reference sequence). The CDR3 is made up of 13 amino acids. The CDR3 region has the DNA TGTGCCAGCAGGTTACTTGGGAACACTGAAGCTTTCTTT. This sequence encodes CASRLLGNTEAFF.

This chain links TRBV7-6 with TRBJ2-1; D possibly corresponds to TRBD2 (6 bases). CDR1 and CDR2 from the germline V gene are SGHVS and FNYEAQ. The CDR3 totals 15 residues. The V end was cut by 5 bases, the J end by 2 bases, with 13 bases between. For the CDR3, the DNA is TGTGCCAGCAGCCCGGGACTTATAACCTACAATGAGCAGTTCTTC. Translated: CASSPGLITYNEQFF.

This CDR3 reads CASSPPQTFAGLADADTQYF. The CDR3 DNA sequence: TGTGCCAGCAGCCCCCCCCAGACTTTCGCTGGACTAGCGGACGCAGATACGCAGTATTTT. J is TRBJ2-3 and V is TRBV21-1; TRBD2, the D gene given by the table, was not confirmed from the DNA. TRBV21-1 constitutes a pseudogene. The CDR3 covers 20 residues.

This chain links TRBV5-1 with TRBJ1-4; no reliable D call. Trimming removed 1 base at V and 0 bases at J, with 4 bases between. Germline CDR1 SGHRS, CDR2 YFSETQ. CDR3 length: 14 residues. The CDR3 reads CASSLRATNEKLFF. The CDR3, as DNA: TGCGCCAGCAGCTTGCGCGCAACTAATGAAAAACTGTTTTTT.

CDR3 coding DNA: TGTGCCAGCAGACCCACCTCGGCGGCCCGGCAGCCCCAGCATTTT. This sequence encodes CASRPTSAARQPQHF. This rearrangement joins TRBV28 to TRBJ1-5; the D is unclear. The CDR3 is 15 amino acids. CDR1 MDHEN and CDR2 SYDVKM come from the germline V gene. The ends were cut back, 6 bases at V and 7 bases at J, with 19 bases in the middle.

The genes are TRBV5-1 and TRBJ2-3; tentatively, D is TRBD1 (5 bases). The CDR3 spans 19 residues. CDR1 and CDR2 from the germline V gene are SGHRS and YFSETQ. V lost 2 bases and J 4 bases, leaving 26 bases between the germline ends. CDR3 DNA: TGCGCCAGCAGCTTCTCTCCCCTCGCCGGCTCAGGGTTGGCAGATACGCAGTATTTT. It yields the protein CASSFSPLAGSGLADTQYF.

The genes are TRBV13 and TRBJ2-7, with TRBD2 identical over 7 bases. CDR1 and CDR2 from the germline V gene are PRHDT and FYEKMQ (reference sequence). The length of the CDR3 is 15 residues. The V segment lost 2 bases and the J segment 2 bases; nucleotides outside the gene matches: 6. The CDR3 DNA is TGTGCCAGCAGCTTATTGGGGGGAGGGACCTACGAGCAGTACTTC. The encoded protein is CASSLLGGGTYEQYF.

The chain employs TRBV7-2 and TRBJ2-7; tentative D call: TRBD2 (6 bases). The CDR3 spans 13 residues. Between the trimmed V and J ends, which lost 1 base and 3 bases, there was a span of 7 bases. Per the germline V gene, CDR1 is SGHTA and CDR2 is FQGNSA. In DNA, the CDR3 is TGTGCCAGCAGCTTAGAGGGAGGCTACGAGCAGTACTTC. Translation gives CASSLEGGYEQYF.

The chain is built from TRBV5-5 and TRBJ1-5; TRBD1 might be the D (6 bases). CDR3 length equals 17 residues. Trimming pared 0 bases from V and 0 bases from J, leaving 13 bases between. CDR1 and CDR2 from the germline V gene are SGHKS and YYEKEE (reference sequence). CDR3 DNA: TGTGCCAGCAGCTTGGCCGAGACAGGCCTTAGCAATCAGCCCCAGCATTTT. It translates to CASSLAETGLSNQPQHF.

The V gene is TRBV19, the J gene TRBJ2-3; unclear D gene. The V gene's germline CDR1 is LNHDA and CDR2 SQIVND (reference sequence). Between the trimmed V and J ends, which lost 3 bases and 2 bases, there was a span of 3 bases. The CDR3 sequence is 12 residues long. Written as DNA, the CDR3 is TGTGCCAGTAGTATTTACACAGATACGCAGTATTTT. Its translation: CASSIYTDTQYF. Full variable domain (rest looked up from reference TRBV19 and TRBJ2-3): DGGITQSPKYLFRKEGQNVTLSCEQNLNHDAMYWYRQDPGQGLRLIYYSQIVNDFQKGDIAEGYSVSREKKESFPLTVTSAQKNPTAFYLCASSIYTDTQYFGPGTRLTVL.